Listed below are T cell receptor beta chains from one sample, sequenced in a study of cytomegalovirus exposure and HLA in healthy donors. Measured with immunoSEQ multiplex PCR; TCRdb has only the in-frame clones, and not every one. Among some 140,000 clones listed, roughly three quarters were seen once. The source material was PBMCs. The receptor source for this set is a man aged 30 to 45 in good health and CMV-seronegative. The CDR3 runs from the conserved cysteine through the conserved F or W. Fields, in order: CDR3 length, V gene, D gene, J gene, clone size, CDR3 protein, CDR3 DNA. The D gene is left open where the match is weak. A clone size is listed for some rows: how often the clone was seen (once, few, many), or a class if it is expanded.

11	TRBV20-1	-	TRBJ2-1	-	CSADSYNEQFF	TGCAGTGCTGACAGTTACAATGAGCAGTTCTTC
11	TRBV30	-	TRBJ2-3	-	CAWSVASTQYF	TGTGCCTGGAGTGTGGCAAGTACGCAGTATTTT
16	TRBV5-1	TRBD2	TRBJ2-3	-	CASSDRVAGGGDTQYF	TGCGCCAGCTCCGACAGGGTAGCGGGAGGGGGAGATACGCAGTATTTT
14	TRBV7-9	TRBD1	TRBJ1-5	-	CASTRTGANQPQHF	TGTGCCAGCACCCGGACAGGGGCTAATCAGCCCCAGCATTTT
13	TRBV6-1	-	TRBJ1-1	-	CASSPRRNTEAFF	TGTGCCAGCAGTCCCCGTCGGAACACTGAAGCTTTCTTT
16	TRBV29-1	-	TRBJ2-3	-	CSVEGGQITSTDTQYF	TGCAGCGTCGAGGGGGGGCAGATCACTAGCACAGATACGCAGTATTTT
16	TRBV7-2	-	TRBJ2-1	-	CASSPPGHPRGNEQFF	TGTGCCAGCAGCCCACCGGGACACCCCCGGGGCAATGAGCAGTTCTTC
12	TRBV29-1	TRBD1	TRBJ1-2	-	CSVTGTGYGYTF	TGCAGCGTAACCGGGACAGGCTATGGCTACACCTTC
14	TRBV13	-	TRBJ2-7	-	CASSYRGSSYEQYF	TGTGCCAGCAGCTACCGCGGGTCCTCCTACGAGCAGTACTTC
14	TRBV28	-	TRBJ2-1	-	CASSFGVVYNEQFF	TGTGCCAGCAGTTTCGGGGTAGTCTACAATGAGCAGTTCTTC
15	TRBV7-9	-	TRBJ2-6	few	CASSSQRGGANVLTF	TGTGCCAGCAGCTCCCAACGGGGTGGGGCCAACGTCCTGACTTTC
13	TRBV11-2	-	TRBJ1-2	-	CASSLELTVGYTF	TGTGCCAGCAGCTTAGAACTGACAGTTGGCTACACCTTC
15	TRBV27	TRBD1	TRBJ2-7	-	CASSLWQGVYYEQYF	TGTGCCAGCAGTTTATGGCAGGGGGTTTACTACGAGCAGTACTTC
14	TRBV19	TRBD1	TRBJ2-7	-	CASSPRQGPYEQYF	TGTGCCAGTAGTCCTAGACAGGGCCCCTACGAGCAGTACTTC
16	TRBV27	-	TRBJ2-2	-	CASSYTGTREAGELFF	TGTGCCAGCAGTTATACCGGGACACGGGAGGCCGGGGAGCTGTTTTTT
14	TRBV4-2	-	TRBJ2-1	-	CASSQGGRFNEQFF	TGTGCCAGCAGCCAAGGAGGGCGCTTTAATGAGCAGTTCTTC
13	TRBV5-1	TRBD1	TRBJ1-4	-	CASSLQGGEKLFF	TGCGCCAGCAGCTTACAGGGGGGTGAAAAACTGTTTTTT
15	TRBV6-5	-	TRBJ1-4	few	CASSPDRATNEKLFF	TGTGCCAGCAGTCCAGACAGAGCAACTAATGAAAAACTGTTTTTT
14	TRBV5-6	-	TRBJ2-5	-	CASRTRQGIETQYF	TGTGCCAGCAGGACGCGGCAGGGGATCGAGACCCAGTACTTC
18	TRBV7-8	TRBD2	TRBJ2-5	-	CASSLSLAGGLGQETQYF	TGTGCCAGCAGCTTAAGTCTAGCGGGAGGGTTGGGGCAAGAGACCCAGTACTTC
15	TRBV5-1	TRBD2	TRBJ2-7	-	CASSLVLAGPYEQYF	TGCGCCAGCAGCTTGGTACTAGCGGGGCCCTACGAGCAGTACTTC
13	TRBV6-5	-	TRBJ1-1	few	CASRRPGWAEAFF	TGTGCCAGCAGGCGACCGGGTTGGGCTGAAGCTTTCTTT
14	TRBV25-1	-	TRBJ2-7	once	CASSEYGTQGEQYF	TGTGCCAGCAGTGAATACGGGACACAAGGAGAGCAGTACTTC
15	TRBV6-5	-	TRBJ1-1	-	CASSYSGQLNTEAFF	TGTGCCAGCAGTTACTCGGGGCAACTGAACACTGAAGCTTTCTTT
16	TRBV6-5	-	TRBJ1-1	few	CASSYLFQEGETEAFF	TGTGCCAGCAGTTATCTCTTTCAGGAGGGCGAGACTGAAGCTTTCTTT
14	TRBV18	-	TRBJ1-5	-	CASSPEQGDQPQHF	TGTGCCAGCTCACCCGAACAGGGAGATCAGCCCCAGCATTTT
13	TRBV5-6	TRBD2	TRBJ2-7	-	CASSSTSGYEQYF	TGTGCCAGCAGCTCGACTAGCGGCTACGAGCAGTACTTC
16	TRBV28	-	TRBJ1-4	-	CASSYAGAGVNEKLFF	TGTGCCAGCAGTTATGCCGGGGCAGGGGTTAATGAAAAACTGTTTTTT
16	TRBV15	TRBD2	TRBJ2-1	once	CATSRGRLAGANEQFF	TGTGCCACCAGCAGAGGAAGACTAGCGGGAGCCAATGAGCAGTTCTTC
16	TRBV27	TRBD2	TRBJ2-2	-	CASLPEGTSETGELFF	TGTGCCAGCCTCCCGGAAGGGACTAGTGAGACCGGGGAGCTGTTTTTT
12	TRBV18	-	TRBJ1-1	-	CASSPKNTEAFF	TGTGCCAGCTCACCCAAGAACACTGAAGCTTTCTTT
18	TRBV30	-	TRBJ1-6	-	CAWSVQRTYVTGKSPLHF	TGTGCCTGGAGTGTACAACGGACGTACGTAACAGGGAAGTCACCCCTCCACTTT
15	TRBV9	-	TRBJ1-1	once	CASSVDGRSNTEAFF	TGTGCCAGCAGCGTAGATGGGAGATCGAACACTGAAGCTTTCTTT
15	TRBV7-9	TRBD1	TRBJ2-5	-	CASSFLGQGAGTQYF	TGTGCCAGCAGCTTCCTCGGTCAGGGGGCAGGGACCCAGTACTTC
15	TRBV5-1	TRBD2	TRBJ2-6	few	CASSSGGAGANVLTF	TGCGCCAGCAGCAGTGGGGGGGCTGGGGCCAACGTCCTGACTTTC
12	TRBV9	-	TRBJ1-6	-	CASSANNSPLHF	TGTGCCAGCAGCGCAAATAATTCACCCCTCCACTTT
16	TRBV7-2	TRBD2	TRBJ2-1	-	CASSLDRGRYIDEQFF	TGTGCCAGCAGCTTAGATCGCGGGAGGTATATAGATGAGCAGTTCTTC
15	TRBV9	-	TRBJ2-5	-	CASTPAGGRLETQYF	TGTGCCAGCACCCCAGCAGGGGGGCGGTTGGAGACCCAGTACTTC
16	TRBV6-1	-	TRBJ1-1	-	CASSEAGRDGNTEAFF	TGTGCCAGCAGTGAAGCAGGGCGGGACGGGAACACTGAAGCTTTCTTT
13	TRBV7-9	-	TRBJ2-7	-	CASSPPGSYEQYF	TGTGCCAGCAGCCCGCCCGGCTCCTACGAGCAGTACTTC
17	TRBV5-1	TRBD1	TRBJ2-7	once	CASSSGTGGFRDHEQYF	TGCGCCAGCAGCTCCGGGACAGGGGGTTTTCGTGACCACGAGCAGTACTTC
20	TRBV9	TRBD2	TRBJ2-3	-	CASSVVRLAGEGPSTDTQYF	TGTGCCAGCAGCGTAGTGAGACTAGCGGGAGAGGGTCCTAGCACAGATACGCAGTATTTT
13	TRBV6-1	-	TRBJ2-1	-	CASSEGQSNEQFF	TGTGCCAGCAGTGAAGGACAGTCCAATGAGCAGTTCTTC
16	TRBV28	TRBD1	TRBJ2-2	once	CASSFPRQGATGELFF	TGTGCCAGCAGTTTCCCGAGACAGGGGGCAACCGGGGAGCTGTTTTTT
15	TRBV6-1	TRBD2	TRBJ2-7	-	CASKLAGVEGYEQYF	TGTGCCAGCAAACTAGCGGGAGTGGAGGGTTACGAGCAGTACTTC
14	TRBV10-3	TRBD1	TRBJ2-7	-	CAISEGTGGNEQYF	TGTGCCATCAGTGAAGGGACAGGGGGCAACGAGCAGTACTTC